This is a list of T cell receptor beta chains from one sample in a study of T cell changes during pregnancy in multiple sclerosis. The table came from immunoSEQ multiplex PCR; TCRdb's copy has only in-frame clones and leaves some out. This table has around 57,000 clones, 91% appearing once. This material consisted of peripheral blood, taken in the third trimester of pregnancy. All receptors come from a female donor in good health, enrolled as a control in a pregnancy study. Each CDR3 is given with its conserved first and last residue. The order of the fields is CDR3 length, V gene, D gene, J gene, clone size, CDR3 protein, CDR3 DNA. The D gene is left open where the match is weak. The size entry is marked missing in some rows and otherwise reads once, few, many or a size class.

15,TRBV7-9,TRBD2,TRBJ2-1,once,CASSPRLAAYNEQFF,TGTGCCAGCAGCCCGAGACTAGCGGCCTACAATGAGCAGTTCTTC
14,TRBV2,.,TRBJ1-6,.,CASKPDRTNSPLHF,TGTGCCAGCAAGCCGGACAGAACGAATTCACCCCTCCACTTT
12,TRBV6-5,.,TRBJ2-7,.,CASSSTTGEQYF,TGTGCCAGCAGTTCAACTACGGGGGAGCAGTACTTC
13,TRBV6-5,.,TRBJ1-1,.,CASSYRGLREAFF,TGTGCCAGCAGTTACAGGGGCCTCCGAGAAGCTTTCTTT
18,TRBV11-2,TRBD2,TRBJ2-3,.,CASSLRRPAGGSGDTQYF,TGTGCCAGCAGCTTACGAAGACCAGCGGGGGGGAGTGGAGATACGCAGTATTTT
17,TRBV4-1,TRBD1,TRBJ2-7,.,CASSRKVVGTGSYEQYF,TGCGCCAGCAGCCGGAAGGTGGTAGGGACAGGTTCCTACGAGCAGTACTTC
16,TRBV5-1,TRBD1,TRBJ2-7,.,CASSLGSGTGSYEQYF,TGCGCCAGCAGCTTGGGGTCCGGGACAGGGTCGTACGAGCAGTACTTC
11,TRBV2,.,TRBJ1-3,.,CASGQGGTIYF,TGTGCCAGCGGGCAGGGCGGCACCATATATTTT
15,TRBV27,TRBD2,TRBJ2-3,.,CASSFRRGGQDTQYF,TGTGCCAGCAGTTTCAGGCGGGGGGGCCAAGATACGCAGTATTTT
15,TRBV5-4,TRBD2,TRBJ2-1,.,CASSFRLADYNEQFF,TGTGCCAGCAGCTTTCGGCTAGCGGATTACAATGAGCAGTTCTTC
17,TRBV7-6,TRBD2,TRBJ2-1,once,CASSLGFAGAPAHEQFF,TGTGCCAGCAGCTTAGGTTTCGCGGGAGCCCCGGCGCATGAGCAGTTCTTC
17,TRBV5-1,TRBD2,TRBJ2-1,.,CASSLGLAGGRDNEQFF,TGCGCCAGCAGCTTGGGACTAGCGGGAGGGCGAGACAATGAGCAGTTCTTC
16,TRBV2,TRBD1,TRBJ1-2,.,CASSEVRAGGLNGYTF,TGTGCCAGCAGTGAAGTTAGGGCAGGGGGCTTAAATGGCTACACCTTC
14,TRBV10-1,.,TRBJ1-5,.,CASSESIGDQPQHF,TGCGCCAGCAGTGAGTCTATAGGGGATCAGCCCCAGCATTTT
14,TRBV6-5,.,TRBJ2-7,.,CASSYAVNSYEQYF,TGTGCCAGCAGTTACGCGGTTAACTCCTACGAGCAGTACTTC
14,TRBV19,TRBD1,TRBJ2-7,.,CASHAGTGVGEQYF,TGTGCCAGCCACGCCGGGACAGGGGTCGGGGAGCAGTACTTC
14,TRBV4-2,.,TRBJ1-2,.,CASSHGQTNYGYTF,TGTGCCAGCAGCCATGGACAGACCAACTATGGCTACACCTTC